This TCR beta chain was profiled in a study of blood T cell repertoires in COVID-19. Study information: From T cells, B-cell-depleted T cells, or PBMCs came the material, which was cDNA or gDNA.

Those who participated ranged in age from roughly 18 to 95 years and resided in 24 US areas. The recovered donors of Cohort 3 showed two negative PCRs, clearance, or symptom resolution. With 1 base clipped from V and 3 bases from J, the junction kept 6 bases outside the gene matches. The length of the CDR3 is 15 residues. CDR1 SGHNT and CDR2 YYREEE come from the germline V gene (reference sequence). Per the study methods: Nucleated cell counts were estimated from reference gene primer amplification. Using immunoSEQ multiplex PCR, the repertoire was profiled, and TCRdb retains in-frame clones only, with some absent. V, J and clone size reflect that table, while D and trimming were determined from the DNA. The data hold under 300,000 clones, with around 90% observed a single time.

The rearrangement uses TRBV5-4 and TRBJ2-5, with TRBD1 matching over 7 bases. Sequenced sample: PBMCs or T cells enriched from blood (not recorded which). The clonotype was recovered from a young woman who had recovered from COVID-19. In DNA, the CDR3 is TGTGCCAGCAGCTTGTTTTCAGGGGGAGAAGAGACCCAGTACTTC. This gives the protein CASSLFSGGEETQYF.